What follows are 24 T cell receptor beta chains derived from one specimen sequenced in a study of blood T cells in healthy people across ages. A second PCR, run for about 7 to 12 cycles, used a sample-barcoded 5' primer plus a J-beta primer mix. TCRdb reprocessed the 5' RACE reads with MiXCR, giving one entry per CDR3 protein. This sample has 700,000 or so distinct CDR3 sequences, with 22% found just once. Sequenced sample: blood. These receptors all stem from a man between 65 and 79 years old in good health.

The chain couples TRBV20-1 to TRBJ2-3; D remains ambiguous. The CDR3 contains 11 residues. Germline assignment: CDR1 DFQATT and CDR2 SNEGSKA (reference sequence). V lost 6 bases, J lost 6 bases, and 10 bases lay in between. CDR3 DNA: TGCAGTGCCCCTGTGGTGGATACGCAGTATTTT. Translating gives CSAPVVDTQYF.

The chain combines TRBV5-6 with TRBJ2-1; weak D call: TRBD1 (5 bases). Germline assignment: CDR1 SGHDT and CDR2 YYEEEE. This CDR3 comprises 15 residues. V dropped 2 bases and J dropped 8 bases, with 17 bases sitting between them. This chain's CDR3 is CASSFRPGQIYEQFF. CDR3 bases: TGTGCCAGCAGCTTTAGGCCAGGGCAGATCTATGAGCAGTTCTTC. Based on the CDR3 plus reference TRBV5-6 and TRBJ2-1, the full variable domain is DAGVTQSPTHLIKTRGQQVTLRCSPKSGHDTVSWYQQALGQGPQFIFQYYEEEERQRGNFPDRFSGHQFPNYSSELNVNALLLGDSALYLCASSFRPGQIYEQFFGPGTRLTVL.

J is TRBJ2-2 and V is TRBV10-2, with 8 bases lining up with TRBD1. Germline V gene data show CDR1 as WSHSY and CDR2 as SAAADI. The length of the CDR3 is 15 residues. The trim removed 6 bases at V and 1 base at J, leaving 4 bases unmatched. CDR3 in DNA: TGCGCCAGCAGAACCGGGACAGGGAACACCGGGGAGCTGTTTTTT. Encoded protein: CASRTGTGNTGELFF.

This clonotype appeared a few times. The chain uses TRBV12-3 or TRBV12-4 and TRBJ1-6; a possible D gene is TRBD1 (5 bases). The CDR3 extends over 17 amino acids. V shed 5 bases and J shed 5 bases, with 19 bases lying between them. The CDR3 sequence is CASSLRGGRINNSPLHF. The CDR3 DNA sequence: TGTGCCAGCAGTCTTAGGGGAGGACGGATAAATAATTCACCCCTCCACTTT.

This clonotype has a handful of counts. This rearrangement joins TRBV12-3 or TRBV12-4 to TRBJ1-1; D is uncertain. The CDR3 consists of 15 residues. V was pared by 3 bases and J by 1 base, with 12 bases between. The CDR3 spells CASSFSGQANTEAFF. In DNA form, the CDR3 reads TGTGCCAGCAGTTTTTCCGGGCAGGCGAACACTGAAGCTTTCTTT.

V usage is TRBV18 and J usage is TRBJ2-3; TRBD2 might be the D (5 bases). With 3 bases removed from V and 4 bases from J, the gap between germline ends came to 17 bases. CDR3 size: 16 residues. Germline V lookup: CDR1 KGHSH, CDR2 LQKENI. The CDR3 DNA follows: TGTGCCAGCTCACCTTTCGGTCAGCGGAGGTCAGATACGCAGTATTTT. Translated, it gives CASSPFGQRRSDTQYF.

The CDR3 region has the DNA TGCAGTGCTAGAGGCGAGAAGGGCAGGAGTTCGAACACCGGGGAGCTGTTTTTT. Its protein is CSARGEKGRSSNTGELFF. This chain joins TRBV20-1 and TRBJ2-2, with D unresolved. Germline V gives CDR1 DFQATT, CDR2 SNEGSKA (reference sequence). V lost 1 base and J 0 bases, leaving 18 bases between the germline ends. The CDR3 is 18 amino acids.

The chain recombines TRBV12-3 or TRBV12-4 with TRBJ2-5; tentative D call: TRBD1 (6 bases). V was cut by 7 bases and J by 3 bases, with 12 bases left in between. This CDR3 comprises 13 residues. CDR3 nucleotide sequence: TGTGCCAGCACCACAGGGACGGAAGAGACCCAGTACTTC. This translates into CASTTGTEETQYF.

As for this clonotype: A read error is possible here, since a much larger clone lies one base away. The J gene is TRBJ2-7, the V gene TRBV5-8, with D hard to call. Germline CDR1 reads SGHTS; CDR2 reads YDEGEE. The CDR3 has 11 residues. The CDR3: CASSWFSEQHF. CDR3 sequence (DNA): TGTGCCAGCAGCTGGTTCTCCGAGCAGCACTTC. Together with reference TRBV5-8 and TRBJ2-7, the CDR3 gives the full variable domain: EAGVTQSPTHLIKTRGQQATLRCSPISGHTSVYWYQQALGLGLQFLLWYDEGEERNRGNFPPRFSGRQFPNYSSELNVNALELEDSALYLCASSWFSEQHFGPGTRLTVT.

The V call is TRBV28, the J call TRBJ2-7, with D possibly being TRBD1 or TRBD2 (5 bases each). CDR1 and CDR2 (germline): MDHEN, SYDVKM. V was shortened by 7 bases and J by 3 bases, with 16 bases between the two germline ends. The CDR3 extends over 14 amino acids. This CDR3 is CASNGPGRDYEQYF. The CDR3 DNA sequence: TGTGCCAGCAATGGCCCGGGACGGGACTACGAGCAGTACTTC.

The genes are TRBV3-1 and TRBJ2-4, with TRBD2 identical over 12 bases. V trimming: 4 bases; J trimming: 3 bases; junction bases outside the gene matches: 7. This CDR3 is 17 amino acids long. Per germline, CDR1 LGHDT and CDR2 YNNKEL (reference sequence). The CDR3, as DNA: TGTGCCAGCAGCCCCTGGACTAGCGGGGCTAACAAAAACATTCAGTACTTC. Its translation is CASSPWTSGANKNIQYF.

This clonotype occurred a few times. The chain joins TRBV20-1 to TRBJ2-5; D possibly corresponds to TRBD2 (5 bases). The end of the DNA fits TRBJ2-7 better, so the J call may be wrong. Germline V gives CDR1 DFQATT, CDR2 SNEGSKA (reference sequence). The length of the CDR3 is 16 residues. CDR3 DNA: TGCAGTGCCTACCCCTTAGCAGGTCCAAGAGGGTACGAGCAGTACTTC. Translating it yields CSAYPLAGPRGYEQYF.

The rearrangement links TRBV13 to TRBJ2-5; the D gene is possibly TRBD2 (5 bases). The CDR3 sequence is 13 residues long. V was trimmed by 3 bases and J by 9 bases, leaving 14 bases between them. CDR1 is PRHDT and CDR2 is FYEKMQ in the germline V gene (reference sequence). DNA for the CDR3: TGTGCCAGCAGCTTCCGAGGGCTCGGGGCCCAGTACTTC. Its translation is CASSFRGLGAQYF.

This clonotype has just a few counts. The J gene is TRBJ1-1, the V gene TRBV15, with D unclear. Trimming took 0 bases from V and 3 from J, leaving 8 bases between them. CDR1 and CDR2 from the germline V gene are LNHNV and YYDKDF (reference sequence). The CDR3 length is 14 residues. The CDR3 DNA is TGTGCCACCAGCAGAGATCATGGAGACACTGAAGCTTTCTTT. It codes for CATSRDHGDTEAFF.

This clonotype showed up just a few times. The chain combines TRBV28 with TRBJ2-5; tentative D call: TRBD1 (6 bases). Matching the DNA end better, TRBJ2-7 makes the J call doubtful. CDR3 length equals 16 residues. Per the germline V gene, CDR1 is MDHEN and CDR2 is SYDVKM. CDR3 DNA sequence: TGTGCCAGCAACTCATTTACCGGGACATTGTCCTACGAGCAGTACTTC. It is translated as CASNSFTGTLSYEQYF.

This chain uses TRBV20-1 with TRBJ2-7; no clear D gene. Germline V gives CDR1 DFQATT, CDR2 SNEGSKA (reference sequence). CDR3 size: 13 residues. Trimming left V 5 bases short and J 3 bases short, with 14 bases between. Here the CDR3 DNA reads TGCAGTGCTTGCAGGCGCCATAACTACGAGCAGTACTTC. This gives the protein CSACRRHNYEQYF.

The chain is built from TRBV25-1 and TRBJ2-1; the D is unclear. The assigned J gene may be wrong: the sequence end matches TRBJ2-5 better. The CDR3 is 14 amino acids. From germline, CDR1 is MGHDK and CDR2 SYGVNS. CDR3 in DNA: TGTGCCAGCAGTGAATTTGCAGGATTGGAGACCCAGTACTTC. Translated: CASSEFAGLETQYF.

The rearrangement links TRBV10-3 to TRBJ1-1; 8 bases are a match to TRBD1. Germline V gene sequence: CDR1 ENHRY, CDR2 SYGVKD. V dropped 3 bases and J dropped 3; count of bases not matched to a gene: 6. The CDR3 contains 15 residues. The CDR3 DNA follows: TGTGCCATCAGTGACCACGGACAGGGCGACACTGAAGCTTTCTTT. This encodes CAISDHGQGDTEAFF.

Regarding this clonotype: Since the CDR3 does not end with the conserved phenylalanine or tryptophan, this likely comes from a read error. This chain uses TRBV12-3 or TRBV12-4 with TRBJ2-3; TRBD2 aligns across 7 bases. The CDR3 has 16 residues. With 6 bases clipped from V and 3 bases from J, the junction kept 12 bases outside the gene matches. This CDR3 reads CASRRPGTKKTDTQYS. The CDR3 DNA reads as TGTGCCAGCAGGCGACCCGGGACTAAGAAAACAGATACGCAGTATTCT.

Ten or more counts support this clonotype. The V call is TRBV7-2, the J call TRBJ2-3; 8 bases align to TRBD2. CDR1 and CDR2 from the germline V gene are SGHTA and FQGNSA. Unmatched junction bases numbered 10, after V lost 4 bases and J lost 7 bases. The CDR3 is made up of 15 amino acids. CDR3 amino acids: CASSSRRGATHTQYF. CDR3 bases: TGTGCCAGCAGCTCCCGGCGGGGGGCGACCCATACGCAGTATTTT. Complete variable domain (other parts from reference TRBV7-2 and TRBJ2-3): GAGVSQSPSNKVTEKGKDVELRCDPISGHTALYWYRQSLGQGLEFLIYFQGNSAPDKSGLPSDRFSAERTGGSVSTLTIQRTQQEDSAVYLCASSSRRGATHTQYFGPGTRLTVL.

The V and J genes are TRBV2 and TRBJ2-5, with 11 bases identical to TRBD2. Germline loops: CDR1 SNHLY, CDR2 FYNNEI. This CDR3 is 20 amino acids long. V was pared by 3 bases and J by 4 bases, with 19 bases of the junction left unmatched. CDR3 region: CASSERVKSSGGTPPETQYF. CDR3 coding DNA: TGTGCCAGCAGTGAGCGAGTGAAATCTAGCGGGGGGACCCCTCCAGAGACCCAGTACTTC.

This rearrangement joins TRBV20-1 to TRBJ2-5, with TRBD2 identical over 7 bases. The CDR3 covers 13 residues. Germline V lookup: CDR1 DFQATT, CDR2 SNEGSKA (reference sequence). With 3 bases clipped from V and 2 bases from J, the junction kept 3 bases outside the gene matches. The CDR3 spells CSASGLGQETQYF. The CDR3 DNA follows: TGCAGTGCTAGTGGACTAGGTCAAGAGACCCAGTACTTC.

The rearrangement joins TRBV7-2 to TRBJ2-1; TRBD2 matches 9 bases. V shed 2 bases, J shed 6 bases, and the junction held 8 bases outside the gene matches. The germline CDR1 and CDR2 sequences are SGHTA and FQGNSA. This CDR3 is 16 amino acids long. The CDR3 reads CASSLKRGGAGNEQFF. Here the CDR3 DNA reads TGTGCCAGCAGCTTAAAACGCGGGGGGGCCGGCAATGAGCAGTTCTTC.

The chain has TRBV4-3 and TRBJ2-1, with D perhaps matching TRBD1 (5 bases). The CDR3 is 17 residues long. Germline assignment: CDR1 LGHNA and CDR2 YSLEER. Trimming left V 4 bases short and J 2 bases short, with 18 bases between. This CDR3 is CASSPTRGATPYNEQFF. As DNA, the CDR3 is TGCGCCAGCAGCCCCACCCGTGGGGCTACCCCCTACAATGAGCAGTTCTTC.